The 27 T cell receptor beta chains given below trace back to one sample, sequenced in a study of T cells in Graves' hyperthyroidism and ophthalmopathy. What was amplified from RNA transcripts were TCR beta CDR3 regions. Primed by the HTBI set, a first-round RT-PCR was run on the TCR CDR3. One entry per CDR3 protein results from TCRdb running MiXCR on the multiplex PCR reads. This sample has about 550,000 distinct CDR3 sequences, with roughly 20% found just once. Sequencing used blood. These receptors were obtained from a man between 18 and 35 years old with Graves' hyperthyroidism.

The chain couples TRBV6-1 to TRBJ1-6; D not resolved. Germline CDR1 reads MNHNS; CDR2 reads SASEGT. V was clipped by 5 bases and J by 0 bases, with 11 bases between them. This CDR3 contains 16 residues. The CDR3 spells CASSSGVSSYNSPLHF. CDR3 bases: TGTGCCAGCAGTAGCGGCGTGAGCTCCTATAATTCACCCCTCCACTTT.

This clonotype was recorded at least ten times. V is TRBV9 and J is TRBJ2-7; a possible D gene is TRBD2 (6 bases). Trimming removed 0 bases from V and 1 base from J, with 14 bases in between. This CDR3 spans 16 amino acids. The germline V gene encodes CDR1 SGDLS and CDR2 YYNGEE. CDR3: CASSVARVGGSYEQYF. CDR3 in DNA: TGTGCCAGCAGCGTAGCTCGAGTGGGGGGATCCTACGAGCAGTACTTC.

In nucleotides, the CDR3 is TGTGCCAGCAGTTTATCGGCCAGGGGTTTAATCCCGAACACTGAAGCTTTCTTT. Its translation is CASSLSARGLIPNTEAFF. J is TRBJ1-1 and V is TRBV12-3 or TRBV12-4; maybe TRBD1 (6 bases). The V end was cut by 2 bases, the J end by 1 base, with 20 bases between. This CDR3 has 18 amino acids.

The sample holds many counts of this clonotype. The chain employs TRBV12-3 or TRBV12-4 and TRBJ1-5; D is uncertain. The CDR3 is 14 residues long. V was trimmed by 2 bases and J by 4 bases, leaving 9 bases between them. The CDR3 protein is CASSLYGSNQPQHF. In DNA form, the CDR3 reads TGTGCCAGCAGTTTATATGGCAGTAATCAGCCCCAGCATTTT.

This clonotype was observed a few times. One junction end disagrees with the germline gene, perhaps due to a read error. This rearrangement joins TRBV6-2 or TRBV6-3 to TRBJ2-7, with D perhaps TRBD1 (6 bases). The CDR3 runs to 13 residues. Germline assignment: CDR1 MNHEY and CDR2 SVGEGT. The DNA of the CDR3 is TGTGCCAGCAGTAACTCGGACAGCTACGAGCAGTACTTC. Encoded protein: CASSNSDSYEQYF.

This clonotype appeared a few times. The rearrangement joins TRBV12-3 or TRBV12-4 to TRBJ1-1, with D maybe TRBD1 (5 bases). This CDR3 spans 15 amino acids. The V end lost 3 bases, the J end lost 0 bases, and 11 bases lay between the germline ends. CDR3 sequence reads: CASSFIGAVNTEAFF. CDR3 coding DNA: TGTGCCAGCAGTTTTATCGGGGCAGTGAACACTGAAGCTTTCTTT.

This clonotype was found many times. The chain is built from TRBV10-3 and TRBJ2-7, with D uncertain. The CDR3 contains 11 residues. Trimming pared 7 bases from V and 1 base from J, leaving 5 bases between. CDR1 is ENHRY and CDR2 is SYGVKD in the germline V gene. The CDR3 here is CAIKGSYEQYF. The CDR3 DNA follows: TGTGCCATCAAGGGTTCCTACGAGCAGTACTTC.

This clonotype was recorded many times. This sequence joins TRBV7-6 and TRBJ1-1, with D uncertain. V lost 4 bases and J lost 11, with 8 bases in between. Germline CDR1 reads SGHVS; CDR2 reads FNYEAQ. The CDR3 spans 10 residues. CDR3 protein: CASSSPQAFF. CDR3 sequence (DNA): TGTGCCAGCAGCTCCCCCCAGGCTTTCTTT.

This clonotype was observed a few times. The chain carries TRBV6-1 and TRBJ1-4; no firm D call. Germline V lookup: CDR1 MNHNS, CDR2 SASEGT. V shed 5 bases and J shed 7 bases, with 11 bases lying between them. The CDR3 has 13 amino acids. The CDR3 DNA reads TGTGCCAGCAGTAAGGGCACCGGTGAAAAACTGTTTTTT. Amino acid sequence: CASSKGTGEKLFF.

This clonotype was recorded a few times. The chain joins TRBV27 to TRBJ2-5; 11 bases are shared with TRBD2. This CDR3 spans 17 amino acids. V was pared by 5 bases and J by 2 bases, with 10 bases of the junction left unmatched. Germline CDR1 reads MNHEY; CDR2 reads SMNVEV (reference sequence). For the CDR3, the DNA is TGTGCCAGCAGTCCAAGACTAGCGGGGCAGCCTCAAGAGACCCAGTACTTC. Translated, it gives CASSPRLAGQPQETQYF.

This clonotype was seen at least ten times. V is TRBV6-5 and J is TRBJ1-1; D gene unclear. CDR1 is MNHEY and CDR2 is SVGAGI in the germline V gene. This CDR3 has 14 residues. V was shortened by 0 bases and J by 3 bases, with 8 bases between the two germline ends. For the CDR3, the DNA is TGTGCCAGCAGTTACTCGCGTTGGGACACTGAAGCTTTCTTT. It codes for CASSYSRWDTEAFF.

This clonotype was counted at least ten times. This chain joins TRBV20-1 and TRBJ1-5, with TRBD1 as a possible D gene (5 bases). The CDR3 contains 15 residues. CDR1 and CDR2 from the germline V gene are DFQATT and SNEGSKA (reference sequence). The V end was cut by 6 bases, the J end by 0 bases, with 15 bases between. CDR3 in amino acids: CSALTLGTSNQPQHF. Written as DNA, the CDR3 is TGCAGTGCCCTGACCCTCGGGACTAGCAATCAGCCCCAGCATTTT.

This clonotype was counted ten times or more. This chain uses TRBV6-4 with TRBJ1-5; TRBD1 matches at 7 bases. The CDR3 is 17 amino acids. Germline V gene sequence: CDR1 MRHNA, CDR2 SNTAGT. Trimming removed 7 bases from V and 5 bases from J; junction bases left unmatched: 17. CDR3 sequence: CASKGAQIGAGDQPQHF. Here the CDR3 DNA reads TGTGCCAGCAAGGGGGCCCAGATAGGGGCGGGGGATCAGCCCCAGCATTTT.

There are many counts of this clonotype. The rearrangement joins TRBV7-8 to TRBJ2-5; the D call may be TRBD1 or TRBD2 (5 bases each). The CDR3 sequence is 16 residues long. The germline CDR1 and CDR2 sequences are SGHVS and FQNEAQ. V lost 5 bases, J lost 4 bases, and 20 bases lay in between. For the CDR3, the DNA is TGTGCCAGCAGCCCACTCGCCGGGACCCCGGGAGAGACCCAGTACTTC. As protein: CASSPLAGTPGETQYF. Full variable domain (outside the CDR3, taken from reference TRBV7-8 and TRBJ2-5): GAGVSQSPRYKVAKRGQDVALRCDPISGHVSLFWYQQALGQGPEFLTYFQNEAQLDKSGLPSDRFFAERPEGSVSTLKIQRTQQEDSAVYLCASSPLAGTPGETQYFGPGTRLLVL.

The rearrangement uses TRBV5-1 and TRBJ1-2; no firm D call. Germline CDR1 reads SGHRS; CDR2 reads YFSETQ. The length of the CDR3 is 14 residues. Trimming took off 4 bases at V and 2 bases at J, with 12 bases between the two ends. The CDR3 bases are TGCGCCAGCAGCCCGCAACAGACAAACTATGGCTACACCTTC. It yields the protein CASSPQQTNYGYTF.

The rearrangement uses TRBV4-1 and TRBJ2-7, with D possibly TRBD1 on 6 matching bases. CDR1 is MGHRA and CDR2 is YSYEKL in the germline V gene. There are 17 residues in the CDR3. The V end was cut by 1 base, the J end by 0 bases, with 16 bases between. The CDR3 is CASSQGPSQGLSYEQYF. In nucleotides, the CDR3 is TGCGCCAGCAGCCAAGGCCCTTCCCAGGGGCTCTCCTACGAGCAGTACTTC.

This clonotype was detected ten times or more. The rearrangement links TRBV27 to TRBJ1-1; TRBD1 aligns across 7 bases. The CDR3 spans 15 residues. The germline V gene has CDR1 MNHEY and CDR2 SMNVEV (reference sequence). The trim removed 7 bases at V and 0 bases at J, leaving 8 bases unmatched. CDR3 residues: CASKGTEHMNTEAFF. In DNA, the CDR3 is TGTGCCAGCAAGGGGACAGAGCATATGAACACTGAAGCTTTCTTT.

The rearrangement uses TRBV7-2 and TRBJ1-5; D perhaps matches TRBD1 (5 bases). CDR1 is SGHTA, CDR2 FQGNSA, per germline. V dropped 1 base and J dropped 3 bases, with 10 bases sitting between them. This CDR3 is built from 15 residues. The CDR3 bases are TGTGCCAGCAGCTTAGTGGTCGGACACAATCAGCCCCAGCATTTT. Encoded protein: CASSLVVGHNQPQHF.

Many counts were recorded for this clonotype. The genes are TRBV6-1 and TRBJ1-2; D perhaps matches TRBD1 (6 bases). V lost 6 bases to trimming and J lost 2 bases, with 16 bases between them. The CDR3 has 15 amino acids. The V gene's germline CDR1 is MNHNS and CDR2 SASEGT. The DNA for the CDR3 is TGTGCCAGCAGCCGCGGGGGCAGCCGGAACTATGGCTACACCTTC. It translates to CASSRGGSRNYGYTF.

The sample holds many counts of this clonotype. CDR3 nucleotide sequence: TGTGCCAGCAGCTTCGGCGGGGGGAGCGAGCAGTACTTC. Protein sequence: CASSFGGGSEQYF. The V call is TRBV7-6, the J call TRBJ2-7; 8 nucleotides match TRBD2. This CDR3 spans 13 amino acids. Per the germline V gene, CDR1 is SGHVS and CDR2 is FNYEAQ. After removal of 3 bases from V and 6 bases from J, the junction contained 4 bases not matched to a gene.

This clonotype was found a few times. The chain links TRBV12-3 or TRBV12-4 to TRBJ1-2; D is possibly TRBD1 (5 bases). The length of the CDR3 is 13 residues. CDR3 sequence: CVSNGGNDYGYTF. DNA of the CDR3: TGTGTCTCGAACGGGGGGAATGACTATGGCTACACCTTC.

This rearrangement joins TRBV6-1 to TRBJ1-5; D uncertain. CDR3 length equals 14 residues. Trimming removed 5 bases at V and 5 bases at J, with 13 bases between. CDR1 MNHNS and CDR2 SASEGT come from the germline V gene. The CDR3 sequence: CASSLRNIDQPQHF. CDR3 DNA: TGTGCCAGCAGTCTGCGGAATATAGATCAGCCCCAGCATTTT.

This clonotype was seen a handful of times. This chain uses TRBV27 with TRBJ1-5, with 9 bases lining up with TRBD1. The CDR3 is 14 residues long. CDR1 is MNHEY and CDR2 is SMNVEV in the germline V gene (reference sequence). With 2 bases clipped from V and 5 bases from J, the junction kept 1 base outside the gene matches. The CDR3 region has the DNA TGTGCCAGCAGTTTAAGGGACAGGGATCAGCCCCAGCATTTT. Protein product: CASSLRDRDQPQHF.

This clonotype came up many times. This chain connects TRBV30 to TRBJ2-7; no clear D. Per germline, CDR1 GTSNPN and CDR2 SVGIG (reference sequence). This CDR3 has 13 amino acids. Trimming removed 6 bases from V and 0 bases from J, with 12 bases in between. The CDR3 coding sequence is TGTGCCTGCCGCGTCCCCGGCTCCTACGAGCAGTACTTC. Encoded protein: CACRVPGSYEQYF. Complete variable domain (other parts from reference TRBV30 and TRBJ2-7): SQTIHQWPATLVQPVGSPLSLECTVEGTSNPNLYWYRQAAGRGLQLLFYSVGIGQISSEVPQNLSASRPQDRQFILSSKKLLLSDSGFYLCACRVPGSYEQYFGPGTRLTVT.

This clonotype was detected a few times. The chain couples TRBV7-2 to TRBJ2-7, with 8 bases fitting TRBD1. From germline, CDR1 is SGHTA and CDR2 FQGNSA. Unmatched junction bases numbered 4, after V lost 0 bases and J lost 0 bases. The CDR3 sequence is 16 residues long. CDR3 sequence: CASSLATGAPSYEQYF. The DNA for the CDR3 is TGTGCCAGCAGCTTAGCGACAGGGGCCCCCTCCTACGAGCAGTACTTC.

This clonotype has only a few counts. This CDR3 is CASSGTEGAAGETQYF. In DNA, the CDR3 is TGCGCCAGCAGCGGAACGGAGGGAGCGGCGGGAGAGACCCAGTACTTC. The V call is TRBV5-1, the J call TRBJ2-5; TRBD2 is a possible D gene (6 bases). The CDR3 length is 16 residues. Germline V gene data show CDR1 as SGHRS and CDR2 as YFSETQ. Trimming stripped 4 bases from V and 4 bases from J, with 20 bases between.

To note about this clonotype: A single base separates this from a much larger clone, so it may be a read error. The J gene is TRBJ1-1, the V gene TRBV6-1, with unresolved D. The V gene lost 4 bases and the J gene lost 5 bases, with 5 bases spanning the gap. The germline CDR1 and CDR2 sequences are MNHNS and SASEGT. This CDR3 comprises 11 residues. The CDR3 sequence is CASSAMTEAFF. CDR3 coding DNA: TGTGCCAGCAGTGCGATGACTGAAGCTTTCTTT.